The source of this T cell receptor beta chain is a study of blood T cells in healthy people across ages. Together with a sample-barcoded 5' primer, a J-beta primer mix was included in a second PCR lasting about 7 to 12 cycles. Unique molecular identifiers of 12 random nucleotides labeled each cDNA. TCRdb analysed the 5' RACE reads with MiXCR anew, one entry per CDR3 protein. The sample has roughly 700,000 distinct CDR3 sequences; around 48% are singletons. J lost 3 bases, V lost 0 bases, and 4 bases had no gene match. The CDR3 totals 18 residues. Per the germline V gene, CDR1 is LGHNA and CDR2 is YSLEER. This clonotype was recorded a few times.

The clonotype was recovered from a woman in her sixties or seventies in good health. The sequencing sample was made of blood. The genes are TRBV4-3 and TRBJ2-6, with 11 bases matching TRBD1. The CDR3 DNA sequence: TGCGCCAGCAGCCAAGAAAGGACAGGGGGCAGTGGGGCCAACGTCCTGACTTTC. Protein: CASSQERTGGSGANVLTF.